The present entry profiles one T cell receptor (beta chain) with its context. The target antigen is unknown. V was clipped by 3 bases and J by 8 bases, with 7 bases between them. Looked up from germline, CDR1 is SQVTM and CDR2 is ANQGSEA. The CDR3 has 10 amino acids. The sample belongs to a study of CD8 T cells in ankylosing spondylitis. TCRdb itself ran the 5' RACE reads through MiXCR, one entry per CDR3 protein. Altogether around 100,000 distinct CDR3 sequences are present, roughly 8.5% being singletons, with the ten largest covering approximately 30%. Study-level findings and limits: Characteristic of ankylosing spondylitis blood, it appeared, was a TCR beta motif comprising 7 to 9 highly homologous variants. Certain motif variants had earlier appeared in reactive arthritis synovial fluid and blood.

J is TRBJ1-2 and V is TRBV29-1; D call uncertain. The specimen was blood, either unsorted or a sorted T cell fraction (not recorded which). This sequence originates from a male donor with ankylosing spondylitis. This CDR3 is CSVEGLGYTF. CDR3 sequence (DNA): TGCAGCGTTGAGGGCCTCGGCTACACCTTC.